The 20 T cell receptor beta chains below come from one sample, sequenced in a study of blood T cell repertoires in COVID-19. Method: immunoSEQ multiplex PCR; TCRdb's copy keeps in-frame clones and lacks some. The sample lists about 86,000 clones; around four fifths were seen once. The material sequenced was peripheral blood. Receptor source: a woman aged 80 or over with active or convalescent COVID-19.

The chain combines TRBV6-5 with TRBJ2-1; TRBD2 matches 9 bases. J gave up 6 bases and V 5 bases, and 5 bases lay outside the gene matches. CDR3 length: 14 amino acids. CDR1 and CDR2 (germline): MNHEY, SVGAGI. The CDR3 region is CASSRLAEFNEQFF. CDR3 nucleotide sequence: TGTGCCAGCAGTCGACTAGCGGAGTTCAATGAGCAGTTCTTC.

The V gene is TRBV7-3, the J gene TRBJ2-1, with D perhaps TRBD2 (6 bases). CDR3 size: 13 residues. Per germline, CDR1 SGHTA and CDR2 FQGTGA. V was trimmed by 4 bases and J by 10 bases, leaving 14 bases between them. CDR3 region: CASSSAAAGEQFF. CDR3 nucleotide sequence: TGTGCCAGCAGCTCCGCCGCCGCGGGGGAGCAGTTCTTC.

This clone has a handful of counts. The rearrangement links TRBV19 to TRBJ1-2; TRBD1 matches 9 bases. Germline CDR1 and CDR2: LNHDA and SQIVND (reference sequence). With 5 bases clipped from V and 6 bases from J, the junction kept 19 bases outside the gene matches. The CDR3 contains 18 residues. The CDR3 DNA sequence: TGTGCCAGTAGTCGGGGCTACTTCGGAACAGGGGGCGCCGATGGCTACACCTTC. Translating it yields CASSRGYFGTGGADGYTF.

CDR3 nucleotides: TGTGCCACCGGGACTAGCGGGATGAGCACAGATACGCAGTATTTT. It codes for CATGTSGMSTDTQYF. The chain has TRBV19 and TRBJ2-3; TRBD2 aligns across 13 bases. The CDR3 runs to 15 residues. V was pared by 10 bases and J by 0 bases, with 4 bases of the junction left unmatched. CDR1 and CDR2 (germline): LNHDA, SQIVND (reference sequence). Using reference TRBV19 and TRBJ2-3 for the parts outside the CDR3, the full variable domain is DGGITQSPKYLFRKEGQNVTLSCEQNLNHDAMYWYRQDPGQGLRLIYYSQIVNDFQKGDIAEGYSVSREKKESFPLTVTSAQKNPTAFYLCATGTSGMSTDTQYFGPGTRLTVL.

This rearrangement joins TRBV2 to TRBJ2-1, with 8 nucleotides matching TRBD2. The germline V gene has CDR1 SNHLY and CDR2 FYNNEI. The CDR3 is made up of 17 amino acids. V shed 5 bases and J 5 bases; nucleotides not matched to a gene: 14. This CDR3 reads CASSRAGAPRDHNEQFF. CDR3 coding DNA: TGTGCCAGCAGTCGAGCGGGGGCTCCGCGCGACCACAATGAGCAGTTCTTC.

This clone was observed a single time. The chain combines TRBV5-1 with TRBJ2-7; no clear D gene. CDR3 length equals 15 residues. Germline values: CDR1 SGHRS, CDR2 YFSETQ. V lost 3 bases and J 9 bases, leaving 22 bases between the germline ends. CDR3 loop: CASSSAERPLTRQYF. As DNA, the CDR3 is TGCGCCAGCAGCTCGGCTGAGCGACCCCTCACGAGGCAGTACTTC.

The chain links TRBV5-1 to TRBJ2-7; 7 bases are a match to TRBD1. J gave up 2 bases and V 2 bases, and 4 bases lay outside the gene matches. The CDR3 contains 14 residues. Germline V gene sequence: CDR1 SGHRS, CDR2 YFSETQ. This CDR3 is CASSFGQATYEQYF. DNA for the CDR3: TGCGCCAGCAGCTTCGGACAGGCTACCTACGAGCAGTACTTC.

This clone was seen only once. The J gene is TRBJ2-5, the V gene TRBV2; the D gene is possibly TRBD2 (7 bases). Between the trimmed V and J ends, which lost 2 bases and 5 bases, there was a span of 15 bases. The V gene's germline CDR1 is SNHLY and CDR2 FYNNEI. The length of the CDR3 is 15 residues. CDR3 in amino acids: CASSESRGARETQYF. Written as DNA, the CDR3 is TGTGCCAGCAGTGAATCCCGGGGGGCACGGGAGACCCAGTACTTC.

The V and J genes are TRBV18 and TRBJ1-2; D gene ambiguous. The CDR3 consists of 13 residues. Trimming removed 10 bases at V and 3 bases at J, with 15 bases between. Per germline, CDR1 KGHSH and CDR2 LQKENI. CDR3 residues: CATSPGYDYGYTF. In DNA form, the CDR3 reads TGTGCCACCTCCCCCGGGTACGACTATGGCTACACCTTC.

CDR3 region: CAWKGAGSEQYF. In DNA, the CDR3 is TGTGCCTGGAAGGGGGCAGGGAGCGAGCAGTACTTC. This rearrangement joins TRBV30 to TRBJ2-7; 7 bases map to TRBD1. The CDR3 length is 12 residues. With 4 bases clipped from V and 6 bases from J, the junction kept 6 bases outside the gene matches. In germline, CDR1 is GTSNPN, CDR2 SVGIG (reference sequence). The full variable domain, completed using reference TRBV30 and TRBJ2-7, is SQTIHQWPATLVQPVGSPLSLECTVEGTSNPNLYWYRQAAGRGLQLLFYSVGIGQISSEVPQNLSASRPQDRQFILSSKKLLLSDSGFYLCAWKGAGSEQYFGPGTRLTVT.

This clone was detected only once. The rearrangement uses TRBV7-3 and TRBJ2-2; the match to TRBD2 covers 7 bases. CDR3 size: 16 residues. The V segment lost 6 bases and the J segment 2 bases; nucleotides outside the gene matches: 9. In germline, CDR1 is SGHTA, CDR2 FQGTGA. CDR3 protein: CASRSPGLTNTGELFF. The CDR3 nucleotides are TGTGCCAGCAGATCGCCGGGACTAACTAACACCGGGGAGCTGTTTTTT.

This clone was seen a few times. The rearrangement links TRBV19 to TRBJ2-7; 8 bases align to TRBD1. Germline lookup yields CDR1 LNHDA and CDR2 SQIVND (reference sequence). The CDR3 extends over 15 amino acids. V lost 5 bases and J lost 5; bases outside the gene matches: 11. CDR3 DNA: TGTGCCAGTAGTCCGACCCGGACAGGGAGGAACGAGCAGTACTTC. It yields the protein CASSPTRTGRNEQYF.

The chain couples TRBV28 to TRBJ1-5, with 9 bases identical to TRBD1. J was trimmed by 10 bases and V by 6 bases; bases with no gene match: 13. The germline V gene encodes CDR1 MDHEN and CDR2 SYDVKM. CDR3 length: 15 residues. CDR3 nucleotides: TGTGCCAGCAGCCACCCGACAGGGGGGGTTCGACCCCAGCATTTT. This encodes CASSHPTGGVRPQHF.

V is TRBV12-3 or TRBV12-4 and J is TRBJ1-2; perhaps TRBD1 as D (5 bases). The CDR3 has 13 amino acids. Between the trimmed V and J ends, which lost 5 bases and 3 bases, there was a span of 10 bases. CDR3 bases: TGTGCCAGCAGTCTCCTGACAGACTATGGCTACACCTTC. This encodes CASSLLTDYGYTF.

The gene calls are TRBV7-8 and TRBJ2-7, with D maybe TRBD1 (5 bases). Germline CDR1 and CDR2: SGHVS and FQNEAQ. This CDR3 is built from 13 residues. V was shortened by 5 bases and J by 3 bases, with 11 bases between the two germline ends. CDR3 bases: TGTGCCAGCAGCCTGAGAACAGGCTACGAGCAGTACTTC. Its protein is CASSLRTGYEQYF.

CDR3: CAWRASGRFYNEQFF. For the CDR3, the DNA is TGTGCCTGGAGAGCTAGCGGGAGGTTCTACAATGAGCAGTTCTTC. The chain combines TRBV30 with TRBJ2-1; 11 positions match TRBD2. Germline V lookup: CDR1 GTSNPN, CDR2 SVGIG (reference sequence). The length of the CDR3 is 15 residues. J was trimmed by 3 bases and V by 3 bases; bases with no gene match: 4.

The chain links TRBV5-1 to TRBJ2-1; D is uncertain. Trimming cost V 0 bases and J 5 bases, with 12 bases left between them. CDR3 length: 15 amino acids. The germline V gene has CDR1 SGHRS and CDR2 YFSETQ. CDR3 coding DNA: TGCGCCAGCAGCTTGGGCGGTAGATCAGACAATGAGCAGTTCTTC. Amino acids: CASSLGGRSDNEQFF.

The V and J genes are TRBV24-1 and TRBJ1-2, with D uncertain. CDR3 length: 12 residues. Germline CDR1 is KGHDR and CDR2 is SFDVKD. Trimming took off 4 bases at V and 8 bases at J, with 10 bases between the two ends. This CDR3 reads CATSETSRGYTF. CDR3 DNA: TGTGCCACCAGTGAAACCTCTAGAGGCTACACCTTC.

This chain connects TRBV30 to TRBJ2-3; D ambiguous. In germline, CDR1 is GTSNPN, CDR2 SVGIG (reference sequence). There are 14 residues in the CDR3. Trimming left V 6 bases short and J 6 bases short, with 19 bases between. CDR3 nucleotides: TGTGCCTGCAGCCTAGGATACCCCTCCGATACGCAGTATTTT. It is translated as CACSLGYPSDTQYF.

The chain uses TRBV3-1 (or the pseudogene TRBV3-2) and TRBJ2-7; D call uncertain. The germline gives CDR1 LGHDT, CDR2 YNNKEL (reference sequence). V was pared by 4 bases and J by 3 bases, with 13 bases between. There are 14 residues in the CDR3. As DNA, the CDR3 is TGTGCCAGCAGCCTAACTCACAGAGACTACGAGCAGTACTTC. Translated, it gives CASSLTHRDYEQYF.